This entry lists 4 T cell receptor beta chains sequenced from one sample in a study of T-cell reconstitution after alpha-beta-depleted transplantation in children. Preparation of the TCRbeta library was carried out with unique molecular identifiers. TCRdb analysed the PCR reads with MiXCR anew, one entry per CDR3 protein. The data hold about 200,000 distinct CDR3 sequences, with approximately 6.9% observed a single time. Sequenced material: PBMCs, taken before TCRalphabeta/CD19-depleted stem cell transplant. The receptor set was obtained from a boy between 2 and 10 years old with acute lymphoblastic leukemia, due to receive a stem cell transplant.

The V and J genes are TRBV6-6 and TRBJ2-7; maybe TRBD2 (5 bases). The V gene's germline CDR1 is MNHNY and CDR2 SVGAGI (reference sequence). This CDR3 is built from 13 residues. V lost 4 bases and J lost 2, with 9 bases in between. In DNA, the CDR3 is TGTGCCAGCAGTTCCACCGGGACCTACGAGCAGTACTTC. Residues: CASSSTGTYEQYF.

V gene TRBV28 combines with J gene TRBJ2-1, with 11 nucleotides matching TRBD2. This CDR3 spans 16 amino acids. Looked up from germline, CDR1 is MDHEN and CDR2 is SYDVKM. After removal of 6 bases from V and 2 bases from J, the junction contained 6 bases not matched to a gene. The CDR3 DNA is TGTGCCAGCAGACCCTTAGCGGGGGGGCCCTACAATGAGCAGTTCTTC. It translates to CASRPLAGGPYNEQFF. The variable domain in full, completed from reference TRBV28 and TRBJ2-1, reads DVKVTQSSRYLVKRTGEKVFLECVQDMDHENMFWYRQDPGLGLRLIYFSYDVKMKEKGDIPEGYSVSREKKERFSLILESASTNQTSMYLCASRPLAGGPYNEQFFGPGTRLTVL.

This clonotype has at least ten counts. V gene TRBV29-1 combines with J gene TRBJ1-2, with unresolved D. Looked up from germline, CDR1 is SQVTM and CDR2 is ANQGSEA. This CDR3 comprises 14 residues. The ends were cut back, 7 bases at V and 4 bases at J, with 19 bases in the middle. CDR3 DNA sequence: TGCAGCGCCGAGGACGGAATTTCACCCTATGGCTACACCTTC. Protein product: CSAEDGISPYGYTF.

This clonotype was counted a few times. The CDR3 sequence: CASSDWSVPNQPQHF. The CDR3 DNA reads TGTGCCAGCAGTGACTGGAGCGTCCCTAATCAGCCCCAGCATTTT. This chain uses TRBV2 with TRBJ1-5, with D unresolved. The CDR3 runs 15 residues. CDR1 and CDR2 (germline): SNHLY, FYNNEI. V dropped 3 bases and J dropped 4 bases, with 13 bases sitting between them. Full variable domain (rest looked up from reference TRBV2 and TRBJ1-5): EPEVTQTPSHQVTQMGQEVILRCVPISNHLYFYWYRQILGQKVEFLVSFYNNEISEKSEIFDDQFSVERPDGSNFTLKIRSTKLEDSAMYFCASSDWSVPNQPQHFGDGTRLSIL.